These T cell receptor beta chains were read from a single sample in a study of shared clonotypes between healthy human individuals. The method was immunoSEQ multiplex PCR; TCRdb's version includes in-frame clones alone and lacks a portion of them. The sample includes about 2 million clones, roughly 95% seen only once; the top ten take more than 0.9%. The specimen sequenced was naive CD8+ T cells sorted from blood. These receptors came from a man aged 18 to 29 in good health. Each CDR3 is given with its conserved first and last residue. The order of the fields is V gene, J gene, D gene, CDR3 DNA, CDR3 protein. The D gene is left open where the match is weak.

TRBV27,TRBJ2-2,-,TGTGCCAGCAGAGAGTATGGCGGGGAGCTGTTTTTT,CASREYGGELFF
TRBV5-6,TRBJ1-2,-,TGTGCCAGCAGCCCAGAGGGTCGGGGGTATGGCTACACCTTC,CASSPEGRGYGYTF
TRBV6-4,TRBJ2-1,-,TGTGCCAGCAGTGAGGCCCGGGGAGACAATGAGCAGTTCTTC,CASSEARGDNEQFF
TRBV28,TRBJ2-5,-,TGTGCCAGCAGCCAAGTAGCCCACGGAGATCGAGAGACCCAGTACTTC,CASSQVAHGDRETQYF
TRBV28,TRBJ1-2,TRBD1,TGTGCCAGCAGTTTTCCCCAACCATTTGTTGAAGGGGGCGACTATGGCTACACCTTC,CASSFPQPFVEGGDYGYTF
TRBV7-9,TRBJ1-1,-,TGTGCCAGCAGCTATCAGGGGACGAACACTGAAGCTTTCTTT,CASSYQGTNTEAFF
TRBV11-2,TRBJ1-1,-,TGTGCCAGCAGCTTGGGGCCTACTGAAGCTTTCTTT,CASSLGPTEAFF
TRBV13,TRBJ1-1,-,TGTGCCAGCAGCCCGACGGGCGGCACTGAAGCTTTCTTT,CASSPTGGTEAFF
TRBV2,TRBJ2-7,-,TGTGCCAGCAGTGAAGAGGTGGGCTCCTACGAGCAGTACTTC,CASSEEVGSYEQYF
TRBV27,TRBJ2-4,TRBD2,TGTGCCAGCAGTTGGCTAGCGGGGTCCAAAAACATTCAGTACTTC,CASSWLAGSKNIQYF
TRBV27,TRBJ1-5,-,TGTGCCAGCAGTTTATCGGCCGGGGAGTTAAATCAGCCCCAGCATTTT,CASSLSAGELNQPQHF
TRBV5-1,TRBJ2-3,-,TGCGCCAGCAGCGCAGGGCCGGATACGCAGTATTTT,CASSAGPDTQYF